These T cell receptor beta chains were read from a single sample in a study of OX40 agonist ivuxolimab in advanced cancers. Sequencing was performed with immunoSEQ multiplex PCR; in TCRdb, only in-frame clones are kept and a portion is missing. The data contain 37,000 or so clones, 65% to 90% of them singletons. The sequencing used CD4+ or CD8+ T cells sorted from blood, collected in a trial of the OX40 agonist ivuxolimab. All receptors derive from an adult with an advanced solid tumor such as melanoma, head and neck, liver or kidney cancer. Each CDR3 is given with its conserved first and last residue. A D gene is named only where the DNA matches it firmly. Clone size is not always given. Where it is, it says once, few, many or a class for expanded clones.

j_gene: TRBJ2-3; d_gene: .; v_gene: TRBV29-1; abundance: .; CDR3aa: CSVDVGATDTQYF; CDR3nt: TGCAGCGTTGACGTGGGGGCCACAGATACGCAGTATTTT
j_gene: TRBJ1-5; d_gene: .; v_gene: TRBV19; abundance: .; CDR3aa: CATTKVTSNQPQHF; CDR3nt: TGTGCCACCACGAAGGTCACCAGCAATCAGCCCCAGCATTTT
j_gene: TRBJ1-1; d_gene: .; v_gene: TRBV29-1; abundance: few; CDR3aa: CSVVGRPGNTEAFF; CDR3nt: TGCAGCGTTGTTGGGCGACCGGGAAACACTGAAGCTTTCTTT
j_gene: TRBJ2-5; d_gene: .; v_gene: TRBV6-6; abundance: .; CDR3aa: CASSYFETQYF; CDR3nt: TGTGCCAGCAGTTACTTTGAGACCCAGTACTTC
j_gene: TRBJ1-4; d_gene: .; v_gene: TRBV6-1; abundance: .; CDR3aa: CASSEAGRLNEKLFF; CDR3nt: TGTGCCAGCAGTGAAGCGGGACGGCTAAATGAAAAACTGTTTTTT
j_gene: TRBJ1-6; d_gene: .; v_gene: TRBV18; abundance: few; CDR3aa: CASSPGGDNSPLHF; CDR3nt: TGTGCCAGCTCACCAGGGGGTGATAATTCACCCCTCCACTTT
j_gene: TRBJ2-3; d_gene: TRBD2; v_gene: TRBV4-1; abundance: .; CDR3aa: CASSHARLAGSDTQYF; CDR3nt: TGCGCCAGCAGCCACGCAAGACTAGCGGGATCAGATACGCAGTATTTT
j_gene: TRBJ2-7; d_gene: .; v_gene: TRBV30; abundance: medium-sized; CDR3aa: CAWSVQEKAAQYF; CDR3nt: TGTGCCTGGAGTGTACAGGAAAAAGCGGCGCAGTACTTC
j_gene: TRBJ1-4; d_gene: .; v_gene: TRBV6-6; abundance: .; CDR3aa: CATQVSSYEKLFF; CDR3nt: TGTGCCACCCAAGTGTCTTCATATGAAAAACTGTTTTTT
j_gene: TRBJ2-2; d_gene: .; v_gene: TRBV7-9; abundance: .; CDR3aa: CASSLVAVDTGELFF; CDR3nt: TGTGCCAGCAGCTTAGTAGCTGTTGACACCGGGGAGCTGTTTTTT
j_gene: TRBJ2-3; d_gene: TRBD2; v_gene: TRBV5-1; abundance: .; CDR3aa: CASSVLAGGGTDTQYF; CDR3nt: TGCGCCAGCAGCGTACTAGCGGGGGGCGGCACAGATACGCAGTATTTT
j_gene: TRBJ1-6; d_gene: TRBD1; v_gene: TRBV4-3; abundance: .; CDR3aa: CASSRQGAVNSPLHF; CDR3nt: TGCGCCAGCAGCCGGCAGGGGGCGGTTAATTCACCCCTCCACTTT
j_gene: TRBJ2-1; d_gene: TRBD2; v_gene: TRBV2; abundance: .; CDR3aa: CASRGGLAGDNEQFF; CDR3nt: TGTGCCAGCAGGGGCGGACTAGCGGGGGACAATGAGCAGTTCTTC
j_gene: TRBJ1-5; d_gene: TRBD1; v_gene: TRBV4-1; abundance: .; CDR3aa: CASSQGPGQGSNQPQHF; CDR3nt: TGCGCCAGCAGCCAAGGGCCGGGACAGGGTAGCAATCAGCCCCAGCATTTT
j_gene: TRBJ2-6; d_gene: .; v_gene: TRBV27; abundance: .; CDR3aa: CASSSGLVANVLTF; CDR3nt: TGTGCCAGCAGTTCCGGTCTCGTGGCGAACGTCCTGACTTTC
j_gene: TRBJ1-3; d_gene: TRBD1; v_gene: TRBV19; abundance: .; CDR3aa: CASSSGQGLNSGNTIYF; CDR3nt: TGTGCCAGTAGTTCGGGACAGGGACTGAACTCTGGAAACACCATATATTTT
j_gene: TRBJ1-3; d_gene: .; v_gene: TRBV5-1; abundance: .; CDR3aa: CASSDRSGNTIYF; CDR3nt: TGCGCCAGCAGCGACCGGTCTGGAAACACCATATATTTT
j_gene: TRBJ2-7; d_gene: .; v_gene: TRBV19; abundance: few; CDR3aa: CASSIAQGYEQYF; CDR3nt: TGTGCCAGTAGTATAGCTCAGGGCTACGAGCAGTACTTC
j_gene: TRBJ1-6; d_gene: .; v_gene: TRBV12-5; abundance: .; CDR3aa: CASGSGDGPLHF; CDR3nt: TGTGCTAGTGGTTCGGGGGATGGGCCCCTCCACTTT
j_gene: TRBJ1-4; d_gene: .; v_gene: TRBV6-1; abundance: .; CDR3aa: CASKGTYTNEKLFF; CDR3nt: TGTGCCAGCAAGGGGACATACACTAATGAAAAACTGTTTTTT
j_gene: TRBJ2-3; d_gene: .; v_gene: TRBV6-4; abundance: few; CDR3aa: CASSVQGGTDTQYF; CDR3nt: TGTGCCAGCAGTGTACAGGGGGGGACAGATACGCAGTATTTT
j_gene: TRBJ2-5; d_gene: .; v_gene: TRBV29-1; abundance: .; CDR3aa: CSVEDTGRQETQYF; CDR3nt: TGCAGCGTTGAAGATACAGGGCGGCAAGAGACCCAGTACTTC
j_gene: TRBJ2-7; d_gene: .; v_gene: TRBV2; abundance: .; CDR3aa: CASSVANEQYF; CDR3nt: TGTGCCAGCAGTGTTGCTAACGAGCAGTACTTC
j_gene: TRBJ2-7; d_gene: TRBD1; v_gene: TRBV12-5; abundance: .; CDR3aa: CASGRGTGSSYEQYF; CDR3nt: TGTGCTAGTGGTAGGGGGACAGGAAGCTCCTACGAGCAGTACTTC
j_gene: TRBJ1-4; d_gene: .; v_gene: TRBV7-2; abundance: few; CDR3aa: CASSPRGADEKLFF; CDR3nt: TGTGCCAGCAGCCCTCGGGGGGCCGATGAAAAACTGTTTTTT